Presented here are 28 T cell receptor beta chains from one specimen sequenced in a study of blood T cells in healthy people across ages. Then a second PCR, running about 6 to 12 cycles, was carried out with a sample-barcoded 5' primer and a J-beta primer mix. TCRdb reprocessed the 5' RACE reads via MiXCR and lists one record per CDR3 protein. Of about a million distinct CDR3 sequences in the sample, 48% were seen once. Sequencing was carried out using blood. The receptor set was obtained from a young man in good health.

This chain's CDR3 is CAISNADGGPYEQYF. The CDR3 nucleotides are TGTGCCATCAGTAACGCGGACGGGGGGCCCTACGAGCAGTACTTC. The rearrangement links TRBV10-3 to TRBJ2-7, with a tentative D call TRBD2 (7 bases). V lost 5 bases and J lost 2, with 16 bases in between. The germline CDR1 and CDR2 sequences are ENHRY and SYGVKD. This CDR3 comprises 15 residues.

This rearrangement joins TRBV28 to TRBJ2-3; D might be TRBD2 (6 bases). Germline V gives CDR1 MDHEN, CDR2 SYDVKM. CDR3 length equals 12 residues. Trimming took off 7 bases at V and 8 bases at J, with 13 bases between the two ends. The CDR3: CASISPGLTQYF. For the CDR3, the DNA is TGTGCCAGCATCTCCCCGGGACTTACGCAGTATTTT.

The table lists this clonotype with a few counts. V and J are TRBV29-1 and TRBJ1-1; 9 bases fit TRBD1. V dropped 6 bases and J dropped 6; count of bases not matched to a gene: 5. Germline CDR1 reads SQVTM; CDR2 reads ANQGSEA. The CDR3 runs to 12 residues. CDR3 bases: TGCAGCGTCGCCGGGACAGGGCCTGAAGCTTTCTTT. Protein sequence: CSVAGTGPEAFF.

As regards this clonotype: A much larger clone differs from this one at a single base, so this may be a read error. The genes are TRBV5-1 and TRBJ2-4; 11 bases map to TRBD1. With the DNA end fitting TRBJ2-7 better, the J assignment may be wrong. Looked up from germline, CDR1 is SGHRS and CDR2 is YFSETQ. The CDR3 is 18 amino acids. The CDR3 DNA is TGCGCCAGCAGCTTGAGAATGGACAGGGGGCGCTTGATCAACGAGCAGTACTTC. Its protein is CASSLRMDRGRLINEQYF.

The CDR3 region has the DNA TGCAGTGCTAGAGTAAGGCTTGAGGGTCAGAACGAGCAGTACTTC. Amino acid sequence: CSARVRLEGQNEQYF. The rearrangement uses TRBV20-1 and TRBJ2-7, with D perhaps matching TRBD2 (5 bases). The CDR3 is 15 residues long. Germline V CDR1 and CDR2: DFQATT, SNEGSKA (reference sequence). Between the trimmed V and J ends, which lost 1 base and 5 bases, there was a span of 18 bases.

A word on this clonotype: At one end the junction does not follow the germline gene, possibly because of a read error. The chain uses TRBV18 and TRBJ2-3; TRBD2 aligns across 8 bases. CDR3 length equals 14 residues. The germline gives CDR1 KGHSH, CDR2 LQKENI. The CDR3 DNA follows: TGTGCCTGCTCACCAGCGACTAGCGCAGATACGCAGTATTTT. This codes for CACSPATSADTQYF.

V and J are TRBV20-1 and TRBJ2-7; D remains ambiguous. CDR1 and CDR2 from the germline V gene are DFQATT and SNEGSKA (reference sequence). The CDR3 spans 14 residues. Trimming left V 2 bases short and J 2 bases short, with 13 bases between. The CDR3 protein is CSARSMDAAYEQYF. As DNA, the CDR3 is TGCAGTGCTAGAAGCATGGACGCCGCCTACGAGCAGTACTTC.

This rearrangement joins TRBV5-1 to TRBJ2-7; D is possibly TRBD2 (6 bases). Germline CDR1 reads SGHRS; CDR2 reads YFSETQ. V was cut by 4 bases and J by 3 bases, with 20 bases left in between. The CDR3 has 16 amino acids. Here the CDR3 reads CASSPTKIAGGYEQYF. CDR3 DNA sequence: TGCGCCAGCAGCCCAACCAAAATTGCCGGGGGCTACGAGCAGTACTTC.

The CDR3 loop reads CSARNPGFEQYF. CDR3 bases: TGCAGTGCTAGGAACCCGGGTTTCGAGCAGTACTTC. The chain recombines TRBV20-1 with TRBJ2-7; D call uncertain. V shed 3 bases and J shed 6 bases, with 12 bases lying between them. This CDR3 is 12 amino acids long. Germline lookup yields CDR1 DFQATT and CDR2 SNEGSKA (reference sequence).

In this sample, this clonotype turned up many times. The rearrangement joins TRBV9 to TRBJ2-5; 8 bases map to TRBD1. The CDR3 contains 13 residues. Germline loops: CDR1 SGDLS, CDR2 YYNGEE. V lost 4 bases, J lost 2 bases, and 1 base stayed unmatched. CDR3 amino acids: CASSRTGQETQYF. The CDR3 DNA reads TGTGCCAGCAGCCGGACAGGGCAAGAGACCCAGTACTTC.

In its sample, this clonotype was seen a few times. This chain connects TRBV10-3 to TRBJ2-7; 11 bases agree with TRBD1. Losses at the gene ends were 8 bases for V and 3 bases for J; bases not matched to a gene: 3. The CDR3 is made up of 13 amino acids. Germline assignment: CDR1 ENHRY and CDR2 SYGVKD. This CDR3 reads CAIGGTGGYEQYF. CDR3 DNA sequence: TGTGCCATCGGGGGGACAGGGGGCTACGAGCAGTACTTC.

CDR3 coding DNA: TGTGCCAGCCCCCGGGCAGGGACCTACGAGCAGTACTTC. Translated: CASPRAGTYEQYF. The J gene is TRBJ2-5, the V gene TRBV6-1; D perhaps matches TRBD1 (5 bases). Matching the DNA end better, TRBJ2-7 makes the J call doubtful. The CDR3 extends over 13 amino acids. The germline V gene has CDR1 MNHNS and CDR2 SASEGT.

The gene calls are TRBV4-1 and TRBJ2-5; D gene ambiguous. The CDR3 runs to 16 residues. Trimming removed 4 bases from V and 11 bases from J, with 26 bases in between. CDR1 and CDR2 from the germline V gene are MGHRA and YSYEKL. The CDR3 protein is CASSPPLGVSCNEQYF. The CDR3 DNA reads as TGCGCCAGCAGCCCACCCCTTGGCGTCTCCTGCAATGAGCAGTACTTC.

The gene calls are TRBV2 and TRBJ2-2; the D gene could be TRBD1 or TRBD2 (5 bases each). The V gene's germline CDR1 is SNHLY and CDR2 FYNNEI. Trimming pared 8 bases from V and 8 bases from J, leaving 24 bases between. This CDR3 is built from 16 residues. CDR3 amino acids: CASGPGPTVLGGELFF. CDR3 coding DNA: TGTGCCAGCGGCCCGGGACCCACAGTTCTCGGAGGGGAGCTGTTTTTT.

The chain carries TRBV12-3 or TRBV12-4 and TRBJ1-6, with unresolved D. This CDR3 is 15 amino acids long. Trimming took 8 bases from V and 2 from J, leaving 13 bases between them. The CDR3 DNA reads TGTGCCAGCTATGCGTCGGGCCCCTATAATTCACCCCTCCACTTT. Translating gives CASYASGPYNSPLHF.

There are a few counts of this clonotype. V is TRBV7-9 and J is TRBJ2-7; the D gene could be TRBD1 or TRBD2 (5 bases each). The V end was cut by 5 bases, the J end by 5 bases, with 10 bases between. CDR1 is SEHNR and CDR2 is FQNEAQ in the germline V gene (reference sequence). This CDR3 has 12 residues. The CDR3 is CASSPGDDEQYF. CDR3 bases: TGTGCCAGCAGCCCCGGGGACGACGAGCAGTACTTC. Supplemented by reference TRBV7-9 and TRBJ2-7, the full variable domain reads DTGVSQNPRHKITKRGQNVTFRCDPISEHNRLYWYRQTLGQGPEFLTYFQNEAQLEKSRLLSDRFSAERPKGSFSTLEIQRTEQGDSAMYLCASSPGDDEQYFGPGTRLTVT.

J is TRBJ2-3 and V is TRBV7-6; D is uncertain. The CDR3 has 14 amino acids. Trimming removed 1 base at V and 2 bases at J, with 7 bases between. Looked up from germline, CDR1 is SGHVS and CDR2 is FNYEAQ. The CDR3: CASSLESYTDTQYF. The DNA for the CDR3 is TGTGCCAGCAGCTTAGAGAGCTACACAGATACGCAGTATTTT.

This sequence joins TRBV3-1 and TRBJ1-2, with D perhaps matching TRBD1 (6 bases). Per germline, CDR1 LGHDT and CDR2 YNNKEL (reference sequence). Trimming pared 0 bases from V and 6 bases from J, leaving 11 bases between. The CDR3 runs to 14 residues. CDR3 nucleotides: TGTGCCAGCAGCCAAGATAACAGGGATAATGGCTACACCTTC. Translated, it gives CASSQDNRDNGYTF.

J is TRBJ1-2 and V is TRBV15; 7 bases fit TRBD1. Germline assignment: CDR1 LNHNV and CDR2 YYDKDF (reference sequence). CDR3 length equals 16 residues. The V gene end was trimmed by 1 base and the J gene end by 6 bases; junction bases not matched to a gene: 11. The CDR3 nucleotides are TGTGCCACCAGCAGAGTGCCAGGGGGAGATTCCGATGGCTACACCTTC. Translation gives CATSRVPGGDSDGYTF.

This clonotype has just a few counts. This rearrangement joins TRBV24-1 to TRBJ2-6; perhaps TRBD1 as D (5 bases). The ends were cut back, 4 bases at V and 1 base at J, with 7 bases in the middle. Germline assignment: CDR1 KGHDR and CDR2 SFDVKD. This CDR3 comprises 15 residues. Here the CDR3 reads CATSEQGSGANVLTF. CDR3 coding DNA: TGTGCCACCAGTGAGCAGGGATCTGGGGCCAACGTCCTGACTTTC.

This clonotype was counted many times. CDR3 DNA: TGTGCCAGCAGCTTTGGGACGAACTATGGCTACACCTTC. Translation: CASSFGTNYGYTF. The J gene is TRBJ1-2, the V gene TRBV7-2; weak D call: TRBD1 (5 bases). The CDR3 runs 13 residues. Trimming took off 3 bases at V and 2 bases at J, with 7 bases between the two ends. Per the germline V gene, CDR1 is SGHTA and CDR2 is FQGNSA. Supplemented by reference TRBV7-2 and TRBJ1-2, the full variable domain reads GAGVSQSPSNKVTEKGKDVELRCDPISGHTALYWYRQSLGQGLEFLIYFQGNSAPDKSGLPSDRFSAERTGGSVSTLTIQRTQQEDSAVYLCASSFGTNYGYTFGSGTRLTVV.

CDR3 sequence (DNA): TGTGCCATCAGTGAGTCAAGCGGCTTTAGCAATCAGCCCCAGCATTTT. As protein: CAISESSGFSNQPQHF. V gene TRBV10-3 combines with J gene TRBJ1-5; D uncertain. Germline CDR1 and CDR2: ENHRY and SYGVKD. The CDR3 sequence is 16 residues long. V was shortened by 0 bases and J by 0 bases, with 9 bases between the two germline ends.

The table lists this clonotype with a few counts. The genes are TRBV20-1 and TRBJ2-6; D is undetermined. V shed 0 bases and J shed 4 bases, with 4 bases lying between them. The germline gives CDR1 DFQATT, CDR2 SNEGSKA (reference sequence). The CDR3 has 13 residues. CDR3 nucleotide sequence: TGCAGTGCTAGAGATGAGGGGGCCAACGTCCTGACTTTC. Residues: CSARDEGANVLTF.

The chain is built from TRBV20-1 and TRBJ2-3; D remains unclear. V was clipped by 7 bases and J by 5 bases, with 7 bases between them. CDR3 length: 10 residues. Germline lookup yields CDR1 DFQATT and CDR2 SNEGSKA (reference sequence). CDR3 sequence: CSVNRDTQYF. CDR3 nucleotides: TGCAGTGTTAACAGAGATACGCAGTATTTT.

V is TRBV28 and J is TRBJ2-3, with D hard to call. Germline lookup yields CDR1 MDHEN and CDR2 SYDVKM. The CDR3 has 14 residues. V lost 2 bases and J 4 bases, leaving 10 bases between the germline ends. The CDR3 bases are TGTGCCAGCAGTTTAGTGGTTCCCCCAGATACGCAGTATTTT. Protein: CASSLVVPPDTQYF.

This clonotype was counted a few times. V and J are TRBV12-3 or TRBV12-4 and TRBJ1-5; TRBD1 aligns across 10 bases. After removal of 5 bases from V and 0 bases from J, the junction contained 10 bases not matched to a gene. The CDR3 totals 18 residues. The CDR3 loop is CASSVRDRGVGSNQPQHF. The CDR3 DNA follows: TGTGCCAGCAGTGTCAGGGACAGGGGAGTGGGTAGCAATCAGCCCCAGCATTTT.

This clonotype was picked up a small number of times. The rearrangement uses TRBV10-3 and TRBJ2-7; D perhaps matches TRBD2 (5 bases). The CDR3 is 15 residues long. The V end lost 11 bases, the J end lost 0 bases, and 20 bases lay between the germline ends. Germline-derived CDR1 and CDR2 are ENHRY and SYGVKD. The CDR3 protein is CASNSGESSSYEQYF. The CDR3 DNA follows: TGTGCCTCTAACTCTGGGGAGTCAAGCTCCTACGAGCAGTACTTC.

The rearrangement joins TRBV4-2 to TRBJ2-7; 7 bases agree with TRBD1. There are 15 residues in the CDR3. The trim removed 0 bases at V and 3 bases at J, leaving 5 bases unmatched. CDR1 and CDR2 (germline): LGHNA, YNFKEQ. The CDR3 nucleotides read TGTGCCAGCAGCCAAGACCCCGGGACAGTCTACGAGCAGTACTTC. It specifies CASSQDPGTVYEQYF.